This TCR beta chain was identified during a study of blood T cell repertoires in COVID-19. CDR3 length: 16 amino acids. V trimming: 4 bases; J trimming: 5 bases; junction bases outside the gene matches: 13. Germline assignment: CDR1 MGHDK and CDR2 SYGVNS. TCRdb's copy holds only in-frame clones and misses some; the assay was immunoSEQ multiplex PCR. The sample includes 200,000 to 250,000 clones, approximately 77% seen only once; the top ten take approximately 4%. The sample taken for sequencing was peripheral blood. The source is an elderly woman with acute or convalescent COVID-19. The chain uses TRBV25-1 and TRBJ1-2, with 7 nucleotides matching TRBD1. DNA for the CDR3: TGTGCCAGCAGTGCCAAACAGGGGTTAGGCGGTTATGGCTACACCTTC. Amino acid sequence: CASSAKQGLGGYGYTF.